This TCR beta chain emerged from a study of cytomegalovirus exposure and HLA in healthy donors. The primer mix had 60 Vbeta and 13 Jbeta primers. Method: immunoSEQ multiplex PCR; TCRdb's copy keeps in-frame clones and lacks some. The profile shows roughly 160,000 clones, about 71% of them singletons. The clonotype comes from a woman in her twenties or thirties in good health and CMV-seronegative. Sequenced material: PBMCs.

CDR3 in DNA: TGTGCCAGCAGTTACCCGACAGGGAGTGGAAACACCATATATTTT. It yields the protein CASSYPTGSGNTIYF. The chain is built from TRBV6-6 and TRBJ1-3, with 7 bases that match TRBD1. The CDR3 totals 15 residues. Losses at the gene ends were 2 bases for V and 3 bases for J; bases not matched to a gene: 4. The germline CDR1 and CDR2 sequences are MNHNY and SVGAGI (reference sequence).